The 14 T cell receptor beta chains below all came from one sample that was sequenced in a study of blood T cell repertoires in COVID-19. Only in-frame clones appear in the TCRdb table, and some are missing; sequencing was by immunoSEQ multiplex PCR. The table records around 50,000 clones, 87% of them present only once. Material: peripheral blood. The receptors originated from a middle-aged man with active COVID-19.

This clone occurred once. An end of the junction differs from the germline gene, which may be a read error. CDR3 residues: CASSSRDSPDF. CDR3 nucleotides: TGTGCCAGCAGCTCCCGGGACAGCCCGGACTTC. The V call is TRBV28, the J call TRBJ2-7, with TRBD1 matching over 7 bases. The V gene's germline CDR1 is MDHEN and CDR2 SYDVKM. This CDR3 has 11 residues.

The CDR3 nucleotides read TGTGCCAGCAGCGTAGGGTCTAGCGGGGGGGCCCTTGCCTACAATGAGCAGTTCTTC. It codes for CASSVGSSGGALAYNEQFF. The gene calls are TRBV9 and TRBJ2-1; 12 bases align to TRBD2. This CDR3 contains 19 residues. CDR1 is SGDLS, CDR2 YYNGEE, per germline. V shed 0 bases, J shed 2 bases, and the junction held 9 bases outside the gene matches.

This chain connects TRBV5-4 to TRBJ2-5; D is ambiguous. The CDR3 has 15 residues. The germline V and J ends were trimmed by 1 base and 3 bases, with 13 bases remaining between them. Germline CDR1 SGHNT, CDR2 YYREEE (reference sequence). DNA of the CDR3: TGTGCCAGCAGCTTGCTAGGCCAATATGAAGAGACCCAGTACTTC. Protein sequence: CASSLLGQYEETQYF.

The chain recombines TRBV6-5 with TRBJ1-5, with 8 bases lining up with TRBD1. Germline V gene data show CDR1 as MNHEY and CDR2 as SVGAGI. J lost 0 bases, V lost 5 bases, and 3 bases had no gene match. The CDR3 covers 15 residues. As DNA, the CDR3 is TGTGCCAGCAGTCGCGGACAGGGTAGCAATCAGCCCCAGCATTTT. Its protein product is CASSRGQGSNQPQHF.

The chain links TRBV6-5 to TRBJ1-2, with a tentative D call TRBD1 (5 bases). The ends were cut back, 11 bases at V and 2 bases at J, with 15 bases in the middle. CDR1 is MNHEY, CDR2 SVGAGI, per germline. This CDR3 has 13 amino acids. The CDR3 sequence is CASSRGKNYGYTF. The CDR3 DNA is TGTGCCTCGAGCCGGGGGAAAAACTATGGCTACACCTTC.

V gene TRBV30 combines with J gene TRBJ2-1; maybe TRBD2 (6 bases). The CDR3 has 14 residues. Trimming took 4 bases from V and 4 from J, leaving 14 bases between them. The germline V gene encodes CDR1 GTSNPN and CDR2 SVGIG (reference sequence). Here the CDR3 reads CAWKPRGGYNEQFF. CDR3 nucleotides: TGTGCCTGGAAGCCCCGAGGAGGGTACAATGAGCAGTTCTTC.

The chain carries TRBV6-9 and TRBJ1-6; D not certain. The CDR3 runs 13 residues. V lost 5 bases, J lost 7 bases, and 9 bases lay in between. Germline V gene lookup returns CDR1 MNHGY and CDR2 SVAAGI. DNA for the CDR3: TGTGCCAGCAGTCTAGACGAGAATTCACCCCTCCACTTT. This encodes CASSLDENSPLHF.

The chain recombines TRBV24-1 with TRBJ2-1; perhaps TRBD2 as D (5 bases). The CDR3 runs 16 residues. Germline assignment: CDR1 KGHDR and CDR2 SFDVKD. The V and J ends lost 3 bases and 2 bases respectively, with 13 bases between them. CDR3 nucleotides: TGTGCCACCAGTGATCTGGGAGTGGGCCCCTACAATGAGCAGTTCTTC. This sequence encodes CATSDLGVGPYNEQFF.

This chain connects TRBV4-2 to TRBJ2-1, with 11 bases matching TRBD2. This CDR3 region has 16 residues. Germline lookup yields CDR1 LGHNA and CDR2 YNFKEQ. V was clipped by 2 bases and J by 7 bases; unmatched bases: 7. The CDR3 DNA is TGTGCCAGCAGCCAACTTAGCGGGGGGGCTCAAAATGAGCAGTTCTTC. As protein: CASSQLSGGAQNEQFF.

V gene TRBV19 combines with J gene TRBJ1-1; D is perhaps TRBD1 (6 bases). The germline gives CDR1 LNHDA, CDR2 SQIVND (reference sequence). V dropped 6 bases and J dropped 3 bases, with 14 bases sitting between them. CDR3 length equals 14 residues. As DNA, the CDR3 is TGTGCCAGTAGCCCCCTATACAGGGACACTGAAGCTTTCTTT. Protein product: CASSPLYRDTEAFF.

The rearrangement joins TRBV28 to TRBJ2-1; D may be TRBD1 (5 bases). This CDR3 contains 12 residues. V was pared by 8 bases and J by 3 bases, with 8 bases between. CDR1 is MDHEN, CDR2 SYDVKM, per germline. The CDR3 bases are TGTGCCAGCGGGGCCCTCTACAATGAGCAGTTCTTC. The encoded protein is CASGALYNEQFF.

The CDR3 loop reads CASSGQVGSPLHF. The CDR3 DNA reads TGTGCCAGCAGTGGACAGGTCGGTTCACCCCTCCACTTT. The J gene is TRBJ1-6, the V gene TRBV5-6, with 7 bases matching TRBD1. Per germline, CDR1 SGHDT and CDR2 YYEEEE. This CDR3 has 13 amino acids. J lost 9 bases, V lost 5 bases, and 5 bases had no gene match.

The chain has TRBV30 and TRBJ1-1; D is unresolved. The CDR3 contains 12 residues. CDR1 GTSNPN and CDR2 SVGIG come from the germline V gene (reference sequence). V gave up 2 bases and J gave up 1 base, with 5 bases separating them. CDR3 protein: CAWSFRNTEAFF. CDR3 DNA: TGTGCCTGGAGTTTTAGGAACACTGAAGCTTTCTTT.

CDR3 nucleotides: TGTGCCAGCAGCTTAGACAGGGTACCCACCGGGGAGCTGTTTTTT. Its protein product is CASSLDRVPTGELFF. The chain recombines TRBV7-2 with TRBJ2-2; tentatively, D is TRBD1 (6 bases). Germline lookup yields CDR1 SGHTA and CDR2 FQGNSA. V was shortened by 1 base and J by 4 bases, with 10 bases between the two germline ends. This CDR3 is built from 15 residues.